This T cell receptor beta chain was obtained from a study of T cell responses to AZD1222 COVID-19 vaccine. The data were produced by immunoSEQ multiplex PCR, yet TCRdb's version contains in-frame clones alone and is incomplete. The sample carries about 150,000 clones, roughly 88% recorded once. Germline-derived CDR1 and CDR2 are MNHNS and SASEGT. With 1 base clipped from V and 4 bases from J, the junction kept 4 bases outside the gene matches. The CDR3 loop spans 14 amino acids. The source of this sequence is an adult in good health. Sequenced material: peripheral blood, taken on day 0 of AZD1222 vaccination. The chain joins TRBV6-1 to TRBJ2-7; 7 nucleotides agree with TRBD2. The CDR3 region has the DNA TGTGCCAGCAGTGAAGGCGGGAGTCAATACGAGCAGTACTTC. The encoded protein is CASSEGGSQYEQYF.